This TCR beta chain emerged from a study of Ad26.COV2.S vaccination and SARS-CoV-2 variants. Study summary: Recipients of Ad26.COV2.S got it intramuscularly, once or twice 56 days apart.

Produced via immunoSEQ multiplex PCR; TCRdb's table is partial and in-frame only. This table holds hundreds of thousands of clones, around 89% found once. The treatment is: about 20 received Ad26.COV2.S at low or high dose, single or two shots; about 5 received placebo; per-sample allocation not given. Sampling was performed 63 days after the first vaccine or placebo injection. Comment on this clone: Its target is unknown.

Study-wide results and limits: Placebo recipients trailed vaccine recipients in spike-specific TCR breadth.

Germline CDR1 and CDR2: WSHSY and SAAADI. V dropped 5 bases and J dropped 8; count of bases not matched to a gene: 15. There are 16 residues in the CDR3. This receptor was obtained from a person aged 18-65 years who received the Ad26.COV2.S COVID-19 vaccine or a placebo. This chain links TRBV10-2 with TRBJ2-1, with 7 nucleotides matching TRBD1. The sample was peripheral blood, taken in a trial of Ad26.COV2.S vaccine versus placebo. The DNA of the CDR3 is TGCGCCAGCAGTCTGACAGGGACACCATCGGGCGATGAGCAGTTCTTC. Its translation is CASSLTGTPSGDEQFF.